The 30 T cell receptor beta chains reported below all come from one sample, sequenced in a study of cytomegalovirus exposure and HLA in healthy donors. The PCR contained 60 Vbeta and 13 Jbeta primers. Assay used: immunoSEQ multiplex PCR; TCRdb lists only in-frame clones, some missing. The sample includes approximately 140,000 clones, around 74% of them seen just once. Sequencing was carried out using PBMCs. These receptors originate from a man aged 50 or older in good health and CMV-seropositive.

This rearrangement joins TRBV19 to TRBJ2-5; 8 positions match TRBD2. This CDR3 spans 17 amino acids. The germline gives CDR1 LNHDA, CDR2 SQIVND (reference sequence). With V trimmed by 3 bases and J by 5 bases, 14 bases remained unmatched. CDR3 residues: CASSMGSVGRARETQYF. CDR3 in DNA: TGTGCCAGTAGTATGGGGTCCGTCGGGAGGGCCCGTGAGACCCAGTACTTC.

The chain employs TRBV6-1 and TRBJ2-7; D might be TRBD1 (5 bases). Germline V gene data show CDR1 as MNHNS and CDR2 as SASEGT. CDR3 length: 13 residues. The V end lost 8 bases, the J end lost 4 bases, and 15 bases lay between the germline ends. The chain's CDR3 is CASQQGILYEQYF. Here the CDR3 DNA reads TGTGCCAGCCAGCAGGGTATATTGTACGAGCAGTACTTC.

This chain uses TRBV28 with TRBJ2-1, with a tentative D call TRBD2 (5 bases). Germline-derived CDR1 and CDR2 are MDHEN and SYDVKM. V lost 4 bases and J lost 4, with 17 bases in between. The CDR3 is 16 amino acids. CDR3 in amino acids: CASSSPGLVKYNEQFF. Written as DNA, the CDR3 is TGTGCCAGCAGTTCCCCAGGACTTGTGAAATACAATGAGCAGTTCTTC.

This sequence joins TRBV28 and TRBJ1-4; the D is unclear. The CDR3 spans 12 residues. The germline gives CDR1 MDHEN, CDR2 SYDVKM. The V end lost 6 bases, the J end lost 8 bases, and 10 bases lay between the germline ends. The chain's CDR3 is CASRAGVEKLFF. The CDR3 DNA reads TGTGCCAGCAGGGCAGGTGTAGAAAAACTGTTTTTT.

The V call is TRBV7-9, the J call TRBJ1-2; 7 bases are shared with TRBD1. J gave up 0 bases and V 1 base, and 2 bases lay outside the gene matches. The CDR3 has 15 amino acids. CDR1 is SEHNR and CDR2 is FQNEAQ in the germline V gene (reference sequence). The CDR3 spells CASSLGDRSNYGYTF. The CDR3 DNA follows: TGTGCCAGCAGCTTAGGGGACAGATCTAACTATGGCTACACCTTC.

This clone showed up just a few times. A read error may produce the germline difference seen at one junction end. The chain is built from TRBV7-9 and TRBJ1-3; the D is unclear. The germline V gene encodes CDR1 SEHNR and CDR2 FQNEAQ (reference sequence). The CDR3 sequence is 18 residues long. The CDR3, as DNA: TGTTCCAGCAGCTTGAGGGCTGTATTCGGGGAATCTGGAAACACCATATATTTT. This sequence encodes CSSSLRAVFGESGNTIYF.

The CDR3 bases are TGTGCCAGCTCACCGCGACAGGGCCCGATCTTCAACACCGGGGAGCTGTTTTTT. Its translation: CASSPRQGPIFNTGELFF. V gene TRBV18 combines with J gene TRBJ2-2, with 7 bases matching TRBD1. CDR3 size: 18 residues. Germline V gives CDR1 KGHSH, CDR2 LQKENI. J lost 2 bases, V lost 3 bases, and 12 bases had no gene match.

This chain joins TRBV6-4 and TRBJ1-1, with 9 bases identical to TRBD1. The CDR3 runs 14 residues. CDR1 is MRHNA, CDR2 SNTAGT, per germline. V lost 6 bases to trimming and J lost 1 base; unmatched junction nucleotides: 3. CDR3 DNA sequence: TGTGCCAGCAGCCGGGACAGGGCGAACACTGAAGCTTTCTTT. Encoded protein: CASSRDRANTEAFF.

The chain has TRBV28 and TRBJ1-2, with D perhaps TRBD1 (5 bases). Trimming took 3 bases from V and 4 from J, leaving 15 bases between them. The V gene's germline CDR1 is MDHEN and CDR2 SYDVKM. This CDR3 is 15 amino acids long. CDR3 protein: CASSLSGLRGYGYTF. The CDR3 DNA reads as TGTGCCAGCAGTTTGTCGGGACTTAGGGGCTATGGCTACACCTTC.

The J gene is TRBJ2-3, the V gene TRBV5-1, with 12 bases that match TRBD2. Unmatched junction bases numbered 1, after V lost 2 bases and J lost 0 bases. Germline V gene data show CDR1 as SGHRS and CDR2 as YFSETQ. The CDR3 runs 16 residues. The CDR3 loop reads CASSFTSGGSTDTQYF. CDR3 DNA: TGCGCCAGCAGCTTCACTAGCGGGGGGAGCACAGATACGCAGTATTTT.

Written as DNA, the CDR3 is TGTGCCAGCAGCGGAGTCTTAGCGGGGACATACAATGAGCAGTTCTTC. It yields the protein CASSGVLAGTYNEQFF. The rearrangement links TRBV5-4 to TRBJ2-1, with TRBD2 identical over 8 bases. Germline V gives CDR1 SGHNT, CDR2 YYREEE (reference sequence). V trimming: 4 bases; J trimming: 4 bases; junction bases outside the gene matches: 10. The CDR3 totals 16 residues.

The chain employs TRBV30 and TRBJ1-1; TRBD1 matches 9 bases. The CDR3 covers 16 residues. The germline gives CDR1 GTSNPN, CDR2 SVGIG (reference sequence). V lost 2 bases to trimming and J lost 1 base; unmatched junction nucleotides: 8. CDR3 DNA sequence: TGTGCCTGGAGTCCTCCCGGGACAGGGACGAACACTGAAGCTTTCTTT. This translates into CAWSPPGTGTNTEAFF.

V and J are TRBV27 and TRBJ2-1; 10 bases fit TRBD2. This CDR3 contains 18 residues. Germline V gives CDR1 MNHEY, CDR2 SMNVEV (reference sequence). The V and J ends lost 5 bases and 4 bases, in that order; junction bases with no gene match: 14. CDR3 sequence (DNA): TGTGCCAGCAGTAGAAGGACGGGGACTAGCGCACTTTACAATGAGCAGTTCTTC. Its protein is CASSRRTGTSALYNEQFF.

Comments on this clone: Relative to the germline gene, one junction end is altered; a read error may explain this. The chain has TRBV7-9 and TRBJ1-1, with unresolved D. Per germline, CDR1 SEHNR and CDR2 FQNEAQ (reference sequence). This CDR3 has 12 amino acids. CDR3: CSSSLGEFEAFF. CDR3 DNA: TGTTCCAGCAGCTTAGGAGAGTTTGAAGCTTTCTTT.

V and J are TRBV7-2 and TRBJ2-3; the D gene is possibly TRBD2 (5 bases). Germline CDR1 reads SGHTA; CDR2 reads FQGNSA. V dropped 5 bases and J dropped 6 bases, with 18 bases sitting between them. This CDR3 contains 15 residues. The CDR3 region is CASSKSSGMVDTQYF. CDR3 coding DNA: TGTGCCAGCAGCAAGAGCTCGGGAATGGTTGATACGCAGTATTTT.

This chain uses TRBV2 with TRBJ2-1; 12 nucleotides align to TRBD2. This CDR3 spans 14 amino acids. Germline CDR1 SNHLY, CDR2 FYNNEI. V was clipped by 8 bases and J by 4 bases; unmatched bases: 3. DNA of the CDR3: TGTGCCAGCCTCCTAGCGGGGGGGTACAATGAGCAGTTCTTC. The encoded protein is CASLLAGGYNEQFF.

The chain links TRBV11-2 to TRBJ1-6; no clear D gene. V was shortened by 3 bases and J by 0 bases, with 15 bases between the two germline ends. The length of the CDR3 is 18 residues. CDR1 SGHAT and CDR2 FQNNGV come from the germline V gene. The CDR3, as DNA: TGTGCCAGCAGCTTTCTTTTCGTGGGGAGCTCCTATAATTCACCCCTCCACTTT. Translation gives CASSFLFVGSSYNSPLHF.

The CDR3 DNA reads TGCGCCAGCAGCTTGGCACAGGAAGGAGATACGCAGTATTTT. Amino acid sequence: CASSLAQEGDTQYF. The chain carries TRBV5-1 and TRBJ2-3, with D possibly TRBD1 on 5 matching bases. Germline values: CDR1 SGHRS, CDR2 YFSETQ. The CDR3 is made up of 14 amino acids. Trimming cost V 0 bases and J 5 bases, with 10 bases left between them.

The CDR3 region has the DNA TGTGCCAGCAGTTTATTCGAGACTAGCGGGAGGGATGAGCAGTTCTTC. It specifies CASSLFETSGRDEQFF. V gene TRBV28 combines with J gene TRBJ2-1; 14 nucleotides line up with TRBD2. The V segment lost 1 base and the J segment 8 bases; nucleotides outside the gene matches: 4. Germline CDR1 and CDR2: MDHEN and SYDVKM. This CDR3 is built from 16 residues.

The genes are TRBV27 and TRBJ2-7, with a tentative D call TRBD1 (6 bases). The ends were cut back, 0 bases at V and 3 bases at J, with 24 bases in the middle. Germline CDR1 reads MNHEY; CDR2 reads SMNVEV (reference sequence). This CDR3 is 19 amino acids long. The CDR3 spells CASSLSLRGARLGYYEQYF. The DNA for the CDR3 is TGTGCCAGCAGTTTATCGCTCAGGGGCGCGCGCCTAGGTTACTACGAGCAGTACTTC.

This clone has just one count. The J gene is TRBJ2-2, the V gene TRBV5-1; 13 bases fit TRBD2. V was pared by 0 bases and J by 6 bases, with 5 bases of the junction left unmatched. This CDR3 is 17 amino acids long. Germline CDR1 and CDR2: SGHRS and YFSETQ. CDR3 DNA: TGCGCCAGCAGCTTGGGAAGACTAGCGGGAGGCTCCGGGGAGCTGTTTTTT. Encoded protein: CASSLGRLAGGSGELFF.

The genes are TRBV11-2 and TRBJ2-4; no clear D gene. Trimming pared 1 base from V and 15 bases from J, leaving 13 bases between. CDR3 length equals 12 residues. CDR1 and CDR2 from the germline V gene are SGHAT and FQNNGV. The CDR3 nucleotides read TGTGCCAGCAGCTTAGTCCAGGCACCCACGTACTTC. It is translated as CASSLVQAPTYF.

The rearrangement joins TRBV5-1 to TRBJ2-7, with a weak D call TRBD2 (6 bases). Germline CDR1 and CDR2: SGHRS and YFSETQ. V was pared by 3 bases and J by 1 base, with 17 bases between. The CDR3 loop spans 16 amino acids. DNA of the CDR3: TGCGCCAGCAGCTCTGGCTCGGGAGCTCTTTCCTACGAGCAGTACTTC. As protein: CASSSGSGALSYEQYF.

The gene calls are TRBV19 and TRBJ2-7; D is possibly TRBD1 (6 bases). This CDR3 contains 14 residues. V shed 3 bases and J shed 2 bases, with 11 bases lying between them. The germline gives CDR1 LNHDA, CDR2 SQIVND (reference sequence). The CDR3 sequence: CASSIIQGPYEQYF. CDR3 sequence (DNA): TGTGCCAGTAGTATTATACAGGGACCCTACGAGCAGTACTTC.

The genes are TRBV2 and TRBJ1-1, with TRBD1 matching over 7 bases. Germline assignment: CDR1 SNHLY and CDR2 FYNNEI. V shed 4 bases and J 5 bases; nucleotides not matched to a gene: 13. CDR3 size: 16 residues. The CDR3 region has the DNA TGTGCCAGCAGTGTAGGGACAGAAGCCCTTGAGACTGAAGCTTTCTTT. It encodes CASSVGTEALETEAFF.

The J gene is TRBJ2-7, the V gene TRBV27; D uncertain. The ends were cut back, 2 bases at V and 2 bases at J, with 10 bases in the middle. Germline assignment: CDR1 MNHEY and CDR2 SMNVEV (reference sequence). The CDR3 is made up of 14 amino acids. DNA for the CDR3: TGTGCCAGCAGTTTAGCCTCCAGAACCTACGAGCAGTACTTC. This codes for CASSLASRTYEQYF.

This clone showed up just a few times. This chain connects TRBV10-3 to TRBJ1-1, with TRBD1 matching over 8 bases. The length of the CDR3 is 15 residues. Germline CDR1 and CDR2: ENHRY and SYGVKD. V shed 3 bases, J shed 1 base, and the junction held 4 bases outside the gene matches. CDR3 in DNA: TGTGCCATCAGTGACCCCGGGACAGGGAACACTGAAGCTTTCTTT. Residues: CAISDPGTGNTEAFF.

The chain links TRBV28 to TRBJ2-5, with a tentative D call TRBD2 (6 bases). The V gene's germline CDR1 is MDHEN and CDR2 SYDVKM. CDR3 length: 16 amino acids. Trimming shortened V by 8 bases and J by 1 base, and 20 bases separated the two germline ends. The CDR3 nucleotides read TGTGCCAGCGGCCCCTCAGGCGGGGTGGGCCAAGAGACCCAGTACTTC. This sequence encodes CASGPSGGVGQETQYF. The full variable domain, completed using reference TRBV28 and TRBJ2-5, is DVKVTQSSRYLVKRTGEKVFLECVQDMDHENMFWYRQDPGLGLRLIYFSYDVKMKEKGDIPEGYSVSREKKERFSLILESASTNQTSMYLCASGPSGGVGQETQYFGPGTRLLVL.

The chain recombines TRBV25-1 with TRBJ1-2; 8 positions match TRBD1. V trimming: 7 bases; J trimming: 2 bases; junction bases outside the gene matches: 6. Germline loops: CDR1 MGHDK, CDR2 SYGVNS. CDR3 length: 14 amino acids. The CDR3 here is CASMGQVLNYGYTF. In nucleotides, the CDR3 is TGTGCCAGCATGGGACAGGTCCTCAACTATGGCTACACCTTC.

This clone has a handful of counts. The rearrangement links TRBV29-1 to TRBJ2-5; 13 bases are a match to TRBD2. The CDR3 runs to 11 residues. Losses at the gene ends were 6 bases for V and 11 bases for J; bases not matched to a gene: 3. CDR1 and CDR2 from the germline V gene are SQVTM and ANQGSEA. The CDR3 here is CSVGTSGTQYF. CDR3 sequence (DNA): TGCAGCGTAGGGACTAGCGGGACTCAGTACTTC.